This record concerns one T cell receptor (beta chain) sequence. The antigen remains undetermined. The PCR contained 60 Vbeta and 13 Jbeta primers. Libraries were prepared by immunoSEQ multiplex PCR; TCRdb keeps only in-frame clonotypes and omits some of them. The table counts about 64,000 clones; approximately 4% lies in the top ten. The data belong to a study of cytomegalovirus exposure and HLA in healthy donors. Study-wide results and limits: Several top significant clusters appeared, in a later analysis, to be linked to common viral pathogens. Follow-up analysis later connected one missense variant in DCLRE1C with trimming of TCR beta V- and J-genes. Serostatus for CMV was the only available immune exposure information.

V lost 0 bases, J lost 5 bases, and 2 bases stayed unmatched. The CDR3 length is 15 residues. Germline V gene lookup returns CDR1 KGHSH and CDR2 LQKENI. The source is a woman aged 18-35 years in good health and CMV-seronegative. The sample consisted of PBMCs. The J gene is TRBJ1-3, the V gene TRBV18; TRBD1 agrees at 9 bases. DNA for the CDR3: TGTGCCAGCTCACCACCGGGACAGGGTAGAAACACCATATATTTT. This codes for CASSPPGQGRNTIYF.